These 26 T cell receptor beta chains share one sample of origin, sequenced in a study of tissue T cells after allogeneic stem cell transplantation. Some clones are missing from TCRdb's copy, which holds only in-frame ones; the method was immunoSEQ multiplex PCR. This sample has about 21,000 clones, with 69% found just once. The sample taken for sequencing was blood. The receptor set was obtained from a female BALB/c mouse in good health. The strain is characterized by the MHC haplotype H2-d.

For this clone: The genes are named according to mouse. The CDR3 bases that were read are TGTGCCAGCAGCCACCGGGACAATAACAACCAGGCTCCGCTT. Protein product: CASSHRDNNNQAPL. The CDR3 in full is CASSHRDNNNQAPLF. This chain uses TRBV5 with TRBJ1-5, with a weak D call TRBD1 (6 bases). The CDR3 extends 1 residue past the end of the read, so its final part is completed from the germline J gene. The V end was cut by 3 bases, the J end by 0 bases, with 9 bases between. Germline CDR1 is LGHNA and CDR2 is YNLKQL (reference sequence). This CDR3 is 15 amino acids long.

Worth noting for this clone: The germline and genes are mouse ones. From the germline J gene comes the end of the CDR3, since the read stops 1 residue before it. This sequence joins TRBV20 and TRBJ1-4, with 9 nucleotides matching TRBD1. Losses at the gene ends were 2 bases for V and 0 bases for J; bases not matched to a gene: 4. Germline V gives CDR1 GFQATS, CDR2 STVNSAI. CDR3 length equals 16 residues. The CDR3 DNA, read in part, is TGTGGTGCTAGGAAACAGGGGGCGCTTTCCAACGAAAGATTATTT. Protein: CGARKQGALSNERLF. The full CDR3 reads CGARKQGALSNERLFF.

As regards this clone: All gene names here are mouse names. The CDR3 is CASSQDDTTEVFF. CDR3 DNA, as far as it was read: TGTGCCAGCAGCCAAGATGACACCACAGAAGTCTTC. V and J are TRBV2 and TRBJ1-1; D not resolved. The read comes to an end 1 residue before the CDR3 does, leaving the germline J gene to fill in the end. The CDR3 runs 13 residues. Germline V gene data show CDR1 as LGHNA and CDR2 as YSYQKL. Trimming took off 0 bases at V and 4 bases at J, with 6 bases between the two ends.

In its sample, this clone was seen once. Each gene name is a mouse one. Coverage ceases 1 residue before the CDR3 finishes, and the germline J gene fills in the end. This chain joins TRBV5 and TRBJ2-4; either TRBD1 or TRBD2 may supply D (6 bases each). This CDR3 has 14 residues. Trimming took off 0 bases at V and 5 bases at J, with 9 bases between the two ends. Germline CDR1 reads LGHNA; CDR2 reads YNLKQL (reference sequence). This chain's CDR3 is CASSQEVGANTLYF. The sequenced part of the CDR3 DNA is TGTGCCAGCAGCCAAGAGGTGGGGGCAAACACCTTGTAC.

This clone was found a few times. Genes and germline are mouse. Read sequence stops 1 residue before the CDR3 end, and the germline J gene provides the missing end. The chain employs TRBV3 and TRBJ2-2; no clear D. V was clipped by 4 bases and J by 0 bases, with 6 bases between them. Germline CDR1 is SNHLY and CDR2 is FYNGKV (reference sequence). The CDR3 spans 14 residues. The covered CDR3 bases are TGTGCCAGCAGCTCGACTTCAAACACCGGGCAGCTCTAC. Encoded protein: CASSSTSNTGQLY. The CDR3 in its entirety is CASSSTSNTGQLYF.

To note about this clone: Any gene name here is a mouse gene name. The read comes to an end 1 residue before the CDR3 does, leaving the germline J gene to fill in the end. The chain recombines TRBV1 with TRBJ2-7; the D call may be TRBD1 or TRBD2 (5 bases each). The CDR3 runs to 14 residues. Germline CDR1 is NSQYPW and CDR2 is LRSPGD (reference sequence). The V end was cut by 1 base, the J end by 7 bases, with 14 bases between. The sequenced part of the CDR3 DNA is TGCACCTGCAGTGCAGGCGGCGGGGCGCGGGAACAGTAC. As protein: CTCSAGGGAREQY. The entire CDR3 reads CTCSAGGGAREQYF.

Turning to this clone: The genes are named according to mouse. The CDR3 end is not reached by the read, which stops 1 residue before it; the germline J gene fills it in. The chain couples TRBV29 to TRBJ2-7, with D possibly matching TRBD1 (6 bases). Germline assignment: CDR1 MSHET and CDR2 SYDVDS. Trimming took 2 bases from V and 0 from J, leaving 11 bases between them. There are 15 residues in the CDR3. The CDR3 is CASSLTGTSSYEQYF. The CDR3 DNA, read in part, is TGTGCTAGCAGTTTAACCGGGACAAGCTCCTATGAACAGTAC.

As regards this clone: Gene names are mouse gene names. The read falls 1 residue short of the CDR3 end, and the missing part is taken from the germline J gene. V usage is TRBV13-1 and J usage is TRBJ2-7; 11 bases map to TRBD2. Losses at the gene ends were 1 base for V and 7 bases for J; bases not matched to a gene: 4. The CDR3 is 14 amino acids. CDR1 and CDR2 from the germline V gene are NSHNY and SYGAGN. The CDR3 DNA, read in part, is TGTGCCAGCAGTGATACTGGGGGGGCGCGAGAACAGTAC. Translation: CASSDTGGAREQY. The full CDR3 protein reads CASSDTGGAREQYF.

Comments on this clone: Gene names refer to mouse genes. The read ends 1 residue before the CDR3 terminus; that terminus is restored from the germline J gene. This rearrangement joins TRBV13-2 to TRBJ1-1, with D uncertain. The germline V and J ends were trimmed by 1 base and 1 base, with 5 bases remaining between them. There are 13 residues in the CDR3. The germline gives CDR1 NNHNN, CDR2 SYGAGS (reference sequence). CDR3 sequence reads: CASGDFKNTEVFF. The DNA read from the CDR3 is TGTGCCAGCGGTGATTTCAAAAACACAGAAGTCTTC.

In the case of this clone: The genes are named according to mouse. The observed sequence ends 1 residue before the CDR3 terminus, with the missing tail filled in from the germline J gene. The chain carries TRBV13-1 and TRBJ1-1; 10 nucleotides line up with TRBD1. Germline CDR1 and CDR2: NSHNY and SYGAGN. CDR3 length equals 15 residues. Trimming at V came to 3 bases and at J to 0 bases, leaving 2 bases not matched to a gene. The CDR3 protein is CASSGGQGTNTEVFF. The sequenced CDR3 bases are TGTGCCAGCAGTGGGGGACAGGGGACAAACACAGAAGTCTTC.

Points on this clone: Genes and germline are mouse. The read ends 1 residue before the CDR3 terminus; that terminus is restored from the germline J gene. The genes are TRBV13-1 and TRBJ1-2; D might be TRBD1 (5 bases). The CDR3 is 13 amino acids. CDR1 and CDR2 from the germline V gene are NSHNY and SYGAGN. Trimming stripped 3 bases from V and 0 bases from J, with 6 bases between. The covered CDR3 bases are TGTGCCAGCAGTGGGGGGGCAAACTCCGACTACACC. Its translation is CASSGGANSDYT. The full CDR3 sequence reads CASSGGANSDYTF.

This clone occurred a few times. Gene names follow the mouse nomenclature. The CDR3 end falls 1 residue outside the read, so it is completed with the germline J gene. The chain carries TRBV1 and TRBJ1-3; D is ambiguous. V lost 0 bases to trimming and J lost 0 bases, with 0 bases between them. The CDR3 covers 13 residues. The germline gives CDR1 NSQYPW, CDR2 LRSPGD (reference sequence). The sequenced CDR3 bases are TGCACCTGCAGTGCAGATTCTGGAAATACGCTCTAT. It is translated as CTCSADSGNTLY. The whole CDR3 reads CTCSADSGNTLYF.

In the case of this clone: Gene names refer to mouse genes. The sequenced fragment ends 1 residue before the CDR3 boundary, so the rest is inferred from the germline J gene. V is TRBV13-2 and J is TRBJ2-7; 7 positions match TRBD1. With 3 bases clipped from V and 3 bases from J, the junction kept 6 bases outside the gene matches. The CDR3 loop spans 14 amino acids. The germline CDR1 and CDR2 sequences are NNHNN and SYGAGS (reference sequence). The CDR3 region is CASGAPGQNYEQYF. CDR3 DNA, as far as it was read: TGTGCCAGCGGTGCTCCGGGACAGAACTATGAACAGTAC.

This clone was found a few times. Gene names follow the mouse nomenclature. The read is 1 residue too short to cover the CDR3 end, so that end is filled in from the germline J gene. This chain connects TRBV1 to TRBJ1-5, with D uncertain. Trimming removed 2 bases at V and 6 bases at J, with 11 bases between. CDR1 is NSQYPW and CDR2 is LRSPGD in the germline V gene (reference sequence). The CDR3 contains 14 residues. The chain's CDR3 is CTCSALEGIQAPLF. The DNA read from the CDR3 is TGCACCTGCAGTGCACTGGAGGGAATCCAGGCTCCGCTT.

A word on this clone: Germline and genes: mouse. Sequencing ends 1 residue short of the CDR3 end; the germline J gene provides the rest. This rearrangement joins TRBV19 to TRBJ2-2, with D possibly matching TRBD1 (6 bases). This CDR3 comprises 16 residues. CDR1 and CDR2 from the germline V gene are FNHDT and SITEND (reference sequence). Trimming removed 0 bases from V and 0 bases from J, with 9 bases in between. CDR3 sequence reads: CASSIAGTTNTGQLYF. The sequenced CDR3 bases are TGTGCCAGCAGTATAGCCGGGACAACAAACACCGGGCAGCTCTAC. The whole variable domain, remainder taken from reference TRBV19 and TRBJ2-2, is GGIITQTPKFLIGQEGQKLTLKCQQNFNHDTMYWYRQDSGKGLRLIYYSITENDLQKGDLSEGYDASREKKSSFSLTVTSAQKNEMAVFLCASSIAGTTNTGQLYFGEGSKLTVL.

On this clone itself: Germline and genes: mouse. Coverage ceases 1 residue before the CDR3 finishes, and the germline J gene fills in the end. The chain employs TRBV1 and TRBJ2-3; unclear D gene. In germline, CDR1 is NSQYPW, CDR2 LRSPGD (reference sequence). The CDR3 is 12 amino acids. The V gene lost 1 base and the J gene lost 1 base, with 0 bases spanning the gap. Here the CDR3 reads CTCSAGAETLYF. Incomplete CDR3 DNA: TGCACCTGCAGTGCAGGTGCAGAAACGCTGTAT. Complete variable domain (other parts from reference TRBV1 and TRBJ2-3): VTLLEQNPRWRLVPRGQAVNLRCILKNSQYPWMSWYQQDLQKQLQWLFTLRSPGDKEVKSLPGADYLATRVTDTELRLQVANMSQGRTLYCTCSAGAETLYFGSGTRLTVL.

Worth noting for this clone: Gene names and germline match the mouse. The missing CDR3 end, 1 residue past where the read stops, is filled in from the germline J gene. The rearrangement joins TRBV13-1 to TRBJ1-6; D might be TRBD1 (6 bases). TRBJ1-6 belongs to the ORF category, with a function that is uncertain. V lost 1 base, J lost 11 bases, and 10 bases lay in between. The germline V gene has CDR1 NSHNY and CDR2 SYGAGN. The CDR3 length is 13 residues. The CDR3 loop is CASSDMGATPLYF. CDR3 DNA, as far as it was read: TGTGCCAGCAGTGATATGGGGGCGACGCCCCTCTAC.

Comment on this clone: These gene names are mouse names. The read comes to an end 1 residue before the CDR3 does, leaving the germline J gene to fill in the end. Other DNA variants within this sample encode the same CDR3. The chain recombines TRBV13-2 with TRBJ2-5; D is uncertain. CDR1 and CDR2 from the germline V gene are NNHNN and SYGAGS (reference sequence). CDR3 length: 10 residues. Trimming took 2 bases from V and 6 from J, leaving 1 base between them. The CDR3 DNA, read in part, is TGTGCCAGCGGTGACGACACCCAGTAC. It codes for CASGDDTQY. The CDR3 in full is CASGDDTQYF.

Concerning this clone itself: The germline and genes are mouse ones. The CDR3 end falls 1 residue outside the read, so it is completed with the germline J gene. The rearrangement uses TRBV13-3 and TRBJ2-7, with 7 bases lining up with TRBD1. This CDR3 contains 13 residues. V lost 5 bases and J lost 1; bases outside the gene matches: 3. The germline CDR1 and CDR2 sequences are NNHDY and SYVADS. CDR3 DNA (partial): TGTGCCAGCAGCGACAGGGAATCCTATGAACAGTAC. It is translated as CASSDRESYEQY. The whole CDR3 protein is CASSDRESYEQYF.

This clone was picked up a small number of times. Gene names and germline refer to mouse. Read data end 1 residue before the CDR3 end; the end is taken from the germline J gene. This sequence joins TRBV13-1 and TRBJ2-7; the match to TRBD1 covers 10 bases. This CDR3 has 17 residues. The germline V gene has CDR1 NSHNY and CDR2 SYGAGN. V dropped 0 bases and J dropped 4; count of bases not matched to a gene: 10. CDR3 protein: CASSDGTGGNWGYEQYF. The CDR3 bases that were read are TGTGCCAGCAGTGATGGGACAGGGGGGAACTGGGGGTATGAACAGTAC.

Comments on this clone: Here the gene names and germline are mouse. The read ends 1 residue before the CDR3 terminus; that terminus is restored from the germline J gene. The chain recombines TRBV19 with TRBJ2-7, with D possibly matching TRBD2 (7 bases). The CDR3 contains 13 residues. V dropped 0 bases and J dropped 6 bases, with 10 bases sitting between them. Germline CDR1 FNHDT, CDR2 SITEND (reference sequence). Partial CDR3 DNA: TGTGCCAGCAGTATAGTGGGGGGCGCTGAACAGTAC. It encodes CASSIVGGAEQY. The full-length CDR3 reads as CASSIVGGAEQYF.

About this clone: Mouse gene names apply. The read falls 1 residue short of the CDR3 end, and the missing part is taken from the germline J gene. The chain carries TRBV13-3 and TRBJ1-1; D gene unclear. Germline V gene sequence: CDR1 NNHDY, CDR2 SYVADS. The CDR3 sequence is 12 residues long. Trimming removed 3 bases at V and 0 bases at J, with 3 bases between. CDR3 loop: CASSAANTEVFF. The sequenced part of the CDR3 DNA is TGTGCCAGCAGTGCTGCAAACACAGAAGTCTTC.

Concerning this clone itself: Gene names follow the mouse nomenclature. With the read ending 1 residue before the CDR3 end, the germline J gene is used to fill in that end. The chain is built from TRBV13-3 and TRBJ1-4; 8 nucleotides agree with TRBD1. V was pared by 2 bases and J by 4 bases, with 4 bases of the junction left unmatched. The CDR3 loop spans 15 amino acids. The V gene's germline CDR1 is NNHDY and CDR2 SYVADS. The sequenced part of the CDR3 DNA is TGTGCCAGCAGTGACAGGGGGCGCCACAACGAAAGATTATTT. Its protein product is CASSDRGRHNERLF. The whole CDR3 is CASSDRGRHNERLFF. Variable domain in full (rest from reference TRBV13-3 and TRBJ1-4): EAAVTQSPRSKVAVTGGKVTLSCHQTNNHDYMYWYRQDTGHGLRLIHYSYVADSTEKGDIPDGYKASRPSQENFSLILELASLSQTAVYFCASSDRGRHNERLFFGHGTKLSVL.

Of note for this clone: Genes here carry mouse names. The read comes to an end 1 residue before the CDR3 does, leaving the germline J gene to fill in the end. This chain connects TRBV29 to TRBJ2-5; 7 bases fit TRBD2. The germline V gene has CDR1 MSHET and CDR2 SYDVDS. There are 16 residues in the CDR3. The J segment lost 0 bases and the V segment lost 1 base, leaving 4 bases of the junction unmatched. CDR3 bases read: TGTGCTAGCAGTTTATACGGGGGGGATAACCAAGACACCCAGTAC. Residues: CASSLYGGDNQDTQY. The entire CDR3 reads CASSLYGGDNQDTQYF.

This clone was observed once. Genes here carry mouse names. The CDR3 goes on 1 residue after the read ends, and that part is filled in from the germline J gene. Different DNA sequences within this sample yield the same CDR3. V and J are TRBV20 and TRBJ1-1; D gene unclear. Trimming shortened V by 1 base and J by 1 base, and 4 bases separated the two germline ends. The CDR3 runs 12 residues. From germline, CDR1 is GFQATS and CDR2 STVNSAI. The CDR3: CGARGGNTEVFF. CDR3 DNA, as far as it was read: TGTGGTGCTAGGGGAGGGAACACAGAAGTCTTC.

Note on this clone: Gene names are the mouse ones. The CDR3 extends 1 residue past the end of the read, so its final part is completed from the germline J gene. The chain links TRBV19 to TRBJ2-4; possible D gene TRBD1, 6 bases. The CDR3 is made up of 13 amino acids. Between the trimmed V and J ends, which lost 4 bases and 3 bases, there was a span of 9 bases. Germline-derived CDR1 and CDR2 are FNHDT and SITEND (reference sequence). CDR3 residues: CASSHRAQNTLYF. The part of the CDR3 DNA that was read is TGTGCCAGCAGTCACAGGGCGCAAAACACCTTGTAC.